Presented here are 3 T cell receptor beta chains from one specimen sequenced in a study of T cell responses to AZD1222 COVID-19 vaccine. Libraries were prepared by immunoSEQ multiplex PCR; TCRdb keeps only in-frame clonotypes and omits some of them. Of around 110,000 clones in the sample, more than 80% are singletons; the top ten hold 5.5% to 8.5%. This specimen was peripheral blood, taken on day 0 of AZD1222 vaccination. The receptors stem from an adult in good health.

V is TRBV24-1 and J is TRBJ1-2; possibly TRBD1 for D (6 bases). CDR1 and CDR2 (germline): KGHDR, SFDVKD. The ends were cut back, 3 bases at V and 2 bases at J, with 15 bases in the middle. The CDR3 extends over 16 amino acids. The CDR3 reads CATSDGGIGQNYGYTF. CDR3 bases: TGTGCCACCAGTGATGGGGGGATTGGACAGAACTATGGCTACACCTTC.

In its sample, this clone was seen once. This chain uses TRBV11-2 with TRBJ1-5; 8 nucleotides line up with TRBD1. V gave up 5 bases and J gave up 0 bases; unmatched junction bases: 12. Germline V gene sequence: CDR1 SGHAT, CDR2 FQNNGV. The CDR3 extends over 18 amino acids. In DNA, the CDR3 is TGTGCCAGCAGCGACTCCGGGACAGGAGGATATAGCAATCAGCCCCAGCATTTT. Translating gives CASSDSGTGGYSNQPQHF.

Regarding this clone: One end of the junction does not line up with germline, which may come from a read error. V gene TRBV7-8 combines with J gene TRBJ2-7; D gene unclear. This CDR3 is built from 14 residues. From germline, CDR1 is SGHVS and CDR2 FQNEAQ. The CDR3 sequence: CVSSSRRLAYEQYF. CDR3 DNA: TGTGTCAGCAGCTCCCGGCGGCTGGCCTACGAGCAGTACTTC.